The next 11 T cell receptor beta chains were all read from a single sample in a study of T cell responses to AZD1222 COVID-19 vaccine (TCRdb year 2021). The sample's time point label is to be understood as: baseline before first vaccination. The receptor library was made with the immunoSEQ multiplex PCR assay. Held by TCRdb, this immuneACCESS table contains in-frame sequences only and omits some clones. Under half of the omission traces to an unresolved V gene where checked; the cause of the rest is unknown. The sample profile shows approximately 82,000 clones; over 90% of them were found once. Jointly, the top ten make up about 5.2% of the sample. The sample consisted of peripheral blood, taken on day 0 of AZD1222 vaccination. Receptors were obtained from an adult in good health.

This chain connects TRBV5-4 to TRBJ2-7; D might be TRBD2 (5 bases). This CDR3 spans 14 amino acids. Trimming removed 4 bases from V and 3 bases from J, with 14 bases in between. Germline CDR1 reads SGHNT; CDR2 reads YYREEE (reference sequence). CDR3 in DNA: TGTGCCAGCAGCCAAGCCTCCGGGGACTACGAGCAGTACTTC. This translates into CASSQASGDYEQYF.

The chain is built from TRBV2 and TRBJ1-1, with 8 positions matching TRBD1. CDR3 length: 13 residues. Germline trimming cut 8 bases from V and 6 bases from J; bases unmatched to any gene: 8. In germline, CDR1 is SNHLY, CDR2 FYNNEI. The DNA of the CDR3 is TGTGCCAGCTTGACAGGGGAGATCGCTGAAGCTTTCTTT. Translation gives CASLTGEIAEAFF.

The chain employs TRBV4-3 and TRBJ1-5; maybe TRBD1 (6 bases). The V gene's germline CDR1 is LGHNA and CDR2 YSLEER. CDR3 length: 14 residues. V lost 4 bases, J lost 6 bases, and 13 bases lay in between. As DNA, the CDR3 is TGCGCCAGCAGCCCCCTGACAGGAGGTCAGCCCCAGCATTTT. Translation: CASSPLTGGQPQHF.

This chain uses TRBV28 with TRBJ1-5; 7 nucleotides line up with TRBD1. CDR1 is MDHEN, CDR2 SYDVKM, per germline. This CDR3 comprises 16 residues. The ends lost 4 bases at V and 6 bases at J; junction bases unmatched: 12. The CDR3 coding sequence is TGTGCCAGCAGTTCTACCGTCCTACAGGGGACTCAGCCCCAGCATTTT. Protein product: CASSSTVLQGTQPQHF.

The V call is TRBV5-1, the J call TRBJ1-1, with TRBD1 matching over 7 bases. The germline gives CDR1 SGHRS, CDR2 YFSETQ. Trimming took 7 bases from V and 4 from J; bases not matched to a gene: 10. CDR3 length equals 14 residues. This chain's CDR3 is CASGQGGSVTEAFF. DNA for the CDR3: TGCGCCAGCGGGCAGGGGGGTTCGGTCACTGAAGCTTTCTTT.

The chain uses TRBV6-1 and TRBJ2-5, with 11 bases matching TRBD1. V was clipped by 3 bases and J by 6 bases; unmatched bases: 6. Germline assignment: CDR1 MNHNS and CDR2 SASEGT. This CDR3 region has 15 residues. The CDR3 nucleotides read TGTGCCAGCAGTGAGGGACAGGGGGGAAAAAAGACCCAGTACTTC. It translates to CASSEGQGGKKTQYF.

The chain has TRBV6-6 and TRBJ2-1; 11 nucleotides agree with TRBD2. Germline CDR1 is MNHNY and CDR2 is SVGAGI (reference sequence). The CDR3 runs to 15 residues. J gave up 4 bases and V 6 bases, and 5 bases lay outside the gene matches. The CDR3 spells CASSLTSGGYNEQFF. CDR3 DNA: TGTGCCAGCAGCCTCACTAGCGGGGGTTACAATGAGCAGTTCTTC.

CDR3 sequence (DNA): TGTGCCAGCAGCTTGGGGGGAGCCAATGAGCAGTTCTTC. This codes for CASSLGGANEQFF. The chain joins TRBV5-6 to TRBJ2-1; TRBD2 is a possible D gene (5 bases). Trimming left V 0 bases short and J 6 bases short, with 7 bases between. The CDR3 loop spans 13 amino acids. Germline assignment: CDR1 SGHDT and CDR2 YYEEEE.

The CDR3 nucleotides are TGTGCCAGCCACGTTCTCCTGAACACTGAAGCTTTCTTT. This encodes CASHVLLNTEAFF. The V and J genes are TRBV12-3 or TRBV12-4 and TRBJ1-1; D not resolved. This CDR3 region has 13 residues. Between the trimmed V and J ends, which lost 8 bases and 0 bases, there was a span of 10 bases.

The chain joins TRBV5-8 to TRBJ2-7; TRBD1 aligns across 12 bases. Germline lookup yields CDR1 SGHTS and CDR2 YDEGEE. The V gene end was trimmed by 4 bases and the J gene end by 1 base; junction bases not matched to a gene: 12. This CDR3 region has 18 residues. CDR3 loop: CASSPTGTGGADSYEQYF. As DNA, the CDR3 is TGTGCCAGCAGCCCGACCGGGACAGGGGGCGCGGATTCCTACGAGCAGTACTTC.

The chain employs TRBV11-3 and TRBJ2-1; 8 bases map to TRBD2. This CDR3 region has 15 residues. Germline V gene data show CDR1 as SGHNT and CDR2 as YENEEA. V lost 5 bases and J lost 4; bases outside the gene matches: 7. Here the CDR3 reads CASSRGRGAYNEQFF. The CDR3 DNA follows: TGTGCCAGCAGCCGCGGGCGGGGGGCGTACAATGAGCAGTTCTTC.